This TCR beta chain was obtained from a study of T cell responses to AZD1222 COVID-19 vaccine (dated by TCRdb to the early 2020s). Study-wide context: AZD1222 recipients whose second dose came at about 4 weeks and those whose second dose came at about 12 weeks were combined into one group, since spike-specific TCR depth and breadth did not differ between the two schedules. TCR sequencing was performed for 230 to 250 trial participants, of whom roughly 200 were given two doses of AZD1222 and around 25 were given two doses of MenACWY control vaccine. Trial participants were enrolled into age subgroups of 18-55, 56-69 and 70-plus years, which contained approximately 150, 28 and 58 TCR-sequenced participants, respectively.

Overall results and qualifications from the work: Conclusions about previously exposed vaccinees are limited, since just a handful of AZD1222 recipients were seropositive for SARS-CoV-2 at baseline. A significant rise in spike-specific TCR breadth and depth was observed after two AZD1222 doses relative to day 0 and relative to MenACWY recipients. The 56-69-year group was small, and its depth increase did not reach significance, likely because of low power. Participants were mostly white British and included more females than males, and it was suggested by the authors that clonal diversity may have been underestimated. Reportedly, close to half of the unique spike-specific TCRs recognized epitopes lying outside the regions that are mutated in the B.1.351 and B.1.1.7 variants. CD4 TCRs associated with the vaccine covered the entire spike protein, and the dominant responses were in regions 160-218 and 743-854. Because no day 14 peak-response samples were available, the repertoires could be characterized only after the peak T cell response.

Spanning cysteine to phenylalanine, the CDR3 consists of 15 amino acids. The sequence is cut down to CDR3 DNA, 45 bases in frame from base 1. The germline V gene provides CDR1 SGHAT and CDR2 FQNNGV. The junction shows trimming of 2 bases on V and 3 bases on J, plus 11 bases between the germline ends. Worth noting for this clone: No cognate antigen has been identified for it. Per-nucleotide qualities are absent, and no much larger clonotype sits a single base away.

The time point label, read with the paper, signifies: baseline before first vaccination. The vaccinee samples were drawn from two UK trials, COV001 and COV002, one of which was a single-blind randomized controlled phase 2/3 trial testing AZD1222 (ChAdOx1 nCoV-19) in healthy adults. Trial participant PBMC samples were collected at day 0 and day 28 after the second dose for TCRbeta chain sequencing. The CDR3 regions of human TCRbeta chains were analyzed by immunosequencing. The authors' pipeline ran thus. TCRs in the repertoires were matched against a reference library of SARS-CoV-2-specific TCRs that had been generated with the MIRA antigen-specificity platform. Breadth meant the fraction of unique TCRs that were SARS-CoV-2-associated, whereas depth meant the fraction of total T cells that were SARS-CoV-2-associated. Each spike-specific TCR was assigned to its reactive spike region and to a CD4 or CD8 class using the MIRA data. Log10-transformed breadth and depth values were compared by one-way ANOVA with Sidak's multiple comparisons tests. TCRdb's version of the immuneACCESS table is confined to in-frame rearrangements and falls short of the full clone set. An unresolved V gene accounts for under half of the shortfall where checked; the remainder is of unknown origin. Clonal size and the V and J genes are those of that table, whereas D and trimming came from the DNA. This sample has roughly 120,000 clones in its table, and around 85% of those were observed once. The top ten hold 3.5% to 5% of the sample.

The V and J genes are TRBV11-2 and TRBJ1-5; the D gene is unclear. The receptor was derived from an adult in good health. The source material was peripheral blood, sampled on day 0 of AZD1222 vaccination. Read as DNA, the sequence is TGTGCCAGCAGCTTATTGACCGGAAACAATCAGCCCCAGCATTTT. Translated, this gives CASSLLTGNNQPQHF.